The sequence of this TCR beta chain was determined in a study of shared clonotypes between healthy human individuals. Generated by immunoSEQ multiplex PCR, the TCRdb table keeps only in-frame clones and is missing some. The sample contains roughly 1.4 million clones, about 98.5% of which appear only once. V shed 6 bases and J 6 bases; nucleotides not matched to a gene: 13. This CDR3 region has 16 residues. Germline CDR1 is KGHSH and CDR2 is LQKENI. The TCR comes from a man aged 30 to 45 in good health. The genes are TRBV18 and TRBJ2-2, with TRBD2 matching 7 bases. The material sequenced was naive CD4+ T cells sorted from blood. Subset noted: CD45RA+ positively selected. The chain's CDR3 is CASSRRGAGDAGELFF. CDR3 DNA sequence: TGTGCCAGCTCCCGGAGAGGGGCGGGAGATGCCGGGGAGCTGTTTTTT.